These T cell receptor beta chains were read from a single sample in a study of T cell changes during pregnancy in multiple sclerosis. Produced via immunoSEQ multiplex PCR; TCRdb's table is partial and in-frame only. The top ten clones hold 1.5% of a sample with 75,000 to 95,000 clones, 92% of them seen once. The specimen comprised peripheral blood, sampled in the first trimester of pregnancy. The source of these receptors is a female donor with multiple sclerosis, enrolled in a pregnancy study. CDR3s include the opening cysteine and the closing phenylalanine or tryptophan. The D gene is left open where the match is weak. Some rows mark clone size as missing; the rest say once, few, many or name a class of expanded clone.

d_call clone_size j_call v_call cdr3_nt cdr3_aa
TRBD1 - TRBJ1-5 TRBV4-3 TGCGCCAGCAGCCGACAGGGAAGGGAGGATCAGCCCCAGCATTTT CASSRQGREDQPQHF
- - TRBJ2-2 TRBV5-1 TGCGCCAGCAGCACTGGCCAGCGGAACACCGGGGAGCTGTTTTTT CASSTGQRNTGELFF
TRBD2 - TRBJ2-7 TRBV10-3 TGTGCCATCCGGGGGACTAGCGGGGTGTACGAGCAGTACTTC CAIRGTSGVYEQYF
- - TRBJ1-4 TRBV20-1 TGCAGTGCTGTACAGGGTGAAAAACTGTTTTTT CSAVQGEKLFF
TRBD1 once TRBJ1-1 TRBV2 TGTGCCAGCAATAATCAGACAGGGGAGTTTAGGAACACTGAAGCTTTCTTT CASNNQTGEFRNTEAFF
- - TRBJ2-7 TRBV11-2 TGTGCCAGCCAGACAGGAGACCTCCACGAGCAGTACTTC CASQTGDLHEQYF
TRBD2 - TRBJ2-7 TRBV10-3 TGTGCCATCAGTGTTGTGCGGGAGGGGTACGAGCAGTACTTC CAISVVREGYEQYF
- - TRBJ2-5 TRBV7-2 TGTGCCAGCAGCTTAGCCGGGGTACGGGAGACCCAGTACTTC CASSLAGVRETQYF
- - TRBJ1-2 TRBV28 TGTGCCAGCAGTTCTAATGGCTACACCTTC CASSSNGYTF
- - TRBJ1-2 TRBV10-3 TGTGCCATCCCCCAAAAGGGGACTCCAGCTAACTATGGCTACACCTTC CAIPQKGTPANYGYTF
- - TRBJ1-1 TRBV6-5 TGTGCCAGCAGTTTTTCATTATCGAGTGAAGCTTTCTTT CASSFSLSSEAFF
- once TRBJ2-7 TRBV2 TGTGCCAGCAGCGGACAGTACGAGCAGTACTTC CASSGQYEQYF
- once TRBJ2-3 TRBV7-3 TGTGCCAGCAGCCCGGTTCTAGCGACACGCACAGATACGCAGTATTTT CASSPVLATRTDTQYF
TRBD2 - TRBJ2-1 TRBV7-3 TGTGCCAGCAGGGAGGTGACTAGCGGAAAAAAGAATGAGCAGTTCTTC CASREVTSGKKNEQFF
TRBD2 - TRBJ2-7 TRBV30 TGTGCCTGGACTAGCGGGACCTACGAGCAGTACTTC CAWTSGTYEQYF
TRBD1 - TRBJ2-2 TRBV5-8 TGTGCCAGCCGCAGGACAGGTGGAAAAACCGGGGAGCTGTTTTTT CASRRTGGKTGELFF
TRBD2 - TRBJ2-1 TRBV12-5 TGTGCTAGTGGCCATCCTCTAGCGGGAGGGCCTGGAAATGAGCAGTTCTTC CASGHPLAGGPGNEQFF
- once TRBJ1-1 TRBV15 TGTGCCACCAGCAGAGAGAACGGGAACACTGAAGCTTTCTTT CATSRENGNTEAFF
- - TRBJ2-2 TRBV6-6 TGTGCCAGCAGTTACCTGGTAGCCGGGGAGCTGTTTTTT CASSYLVAGELFF
- once TRBJ2-7 TRBV13 TGTGCCAGCAGCTTAGCGTCTAGCAGAACCTACGAGCAGTACTTC CASSLASSRTYEQYF
- - TRBJ1-5 TRBV5-4 TGTGCCAGCGAAGCGGACGGCAATCAGCCCCAGCATTTT CASEADGNQPQHF
TRBD1 - TRBJ2-7 TRBV19 TGTGCCAGTAGTATACAGGGGGCCCACGAGCAGTACTTC CASSIQGAHEQYF
TRBD1 - TRBJ1-2 TRBV4-1 TGCGCCAGCAGCCTCCAGGGGGCAAATGGCTACACCTTC CASSLQGANGYTF
TRBD2 - TRBJ2-4 TRBV5-6 TGTGCCAGCAGCCCGGGGGGAACCCTAGCCAAAAACATTCAGTACTTC CASSPGGTLAKNIQYF
- - TRBJ1-1 TRBV12-5 TGTGCTAGTGGCCAGGAGGCCTTCACTGAAGCTTTCTTT CASGQEAFTEAFF
- once TRBJ2-2 TRBV30 TGTGCCTGGAGTGTAACGGCCGGGGAGCTGTTTTTT CAWSVTAGELFF
TRBD1 - TRBJ1-5 TRBV28 TGTGCCAGCAGTTCGTTTGACAGGGGGTCGCGACAGCCCCAGCATTTT CASSSFDRGSRQPQHF
- - TRBJ2-7 TRBV27 TGTGCCAGCAGTTTTGCAGGGGAAAACTACGAGCAGTACTTC CASSFAGENYEQYF
- once TRBJ2-5 TRBV9 TGTGCCAGCAGCCCCTGGGCGGGTATAGAGACCCAGTACTTC CASSPWAGIETQYF
TRBD2 - TRBJ2-7 TRBV13 TGTGCCAGCAGCCCGGCGACTAGCGGGACCTACGAGCAGTACTTC CASSPATSGTYEQYF
- - TRBJ1-2 TRBV6-1 TGTGCCAGCACAGCGGCGCTGATCTATGGCTACACCTTC CASTAALIYGYTF
- - TRBJ2-7 TRBV5-6 TGTGCCAGCAGCTTGGGGCCAGCCTACGAGCAGTACTTC CASSLGPAYEQYF
- - TRBJ2-7 TRBV5-1 TGCGCCAGCAGCTCGACAGGTGGCTACGAGCAGTACTTC CASSSTGGYEQYF
- - TRBJ1-2 TRBV28 TGTGCCAGCAGTTTATACGTAACATCGGGTGGCTACACCTTC CASSLYVTSGGYTF
TRBD2 - TRBJ2-3 TRBV25-1 TGTGCCAGCAGGAGTTTAGCGGGAAGCACAGATACGCAGTATTTT CASRSLAGSTDTQYF
TRBD2 few TRBJ2-2 TRBV15 TGTGCCACCAGCAGAAAAGGACTAGCGGGAGGGTACCGGGAGCTGTTTTTT CATSRKGLAGGYRELFF
- - TRBJ1-4 TRBV5-1 TGCGCCAGCAGCCCGGACAGCACTAATGAAAAACTGTTTTTT CASSPDSTNEKLFF
TRBD1 - TRBJ1-5 TRBV19 TGTGCCAGTAGTGGTTTAACAGGGGGGCATAGCAATCAGCCCCAGCATTTT CASSGLTGGHSNQPQHF
TRBD1 - TRBJ2-5 TRBV7-9 TGTGCCAGCAGGCAGGGACAGGCAAACCAAGAGACCCAGTACTTC CASRQGQANQETQYF
- few TRBJ1-4 TRBV30 TGTGCCTGGAGCGCCGACAGCGATGAAAAACTGTTTTTT CAWSADSDEKLFF
TRBD2 - TRBJ2-1 TRBV6-6 TGTGCCAGCACCCAACTGGGGACTAGCGGGAACAATGAGCAGTTCTTC CASTQLGTSGNNEQFF
- - TRBJ1-1 TRBV19 TGTGCCAGTAGTATGACAGTAGGATCTGAAGCTTTCTTT CASSMTVGSEAFF
TRBD2 - TRBJ2-1 TRBV19 TGTGCCAGTAGTCCCTCCACTAGCGGGAGAAGATACAATGAGCAGTTCTTC CASSPSTSGRRYNEQFF